This passage covers 24 T cell receptor beta chains from one sample sequenced in a study of T cells and Merkel cell carcinoma outcomes. Profiling relied on immunoSEQ multiplex PCR, and the TCRdb table lists in-frame clones only, not all of them. The data contain about 19,000 clones, about four fifths of them singletons. Sequences were obtained from tumor tissue from Merkel cell carcinoma. These receptors all stem from a human donor with Merkel cell carcinoma.

The chain is built from TRBV7-2 and TRBJ2-5; D is possibly TRBD1 (6 bases). V was cut by 5 bases and J by 6 bases, with 13 bases left in between. The CDR3 sequence is 13 residues long. Germline values: CDR1 SGHTA, CDR2 FQGNSA. In nucleotides, the CDR3 is TGTGCCAGCAGCCTCAGGGGATCCCAGACCCAGTACTTC. This translates into CASSLRGSQTQYF.

The V and J genes are TRBV28 and TRBJ1-5; D gene uncertain. CDR1 and CDR2 (germline): MDHEN, SYDVKM. The CDR3 is made up of 13 amino acids. Trimming shortened V by 1 base and J by 9 bases, and 10 bases separated the two germline ends. DNA of the CDR3: TGTGCCAGCAGTTTATATGGGAAAGGGCCCCAGCATTTT. It specifies CASSLYGKGPQHF.

The chain has TRBV7-9 and TRBJ2-5; D is possibly TRBD2 (6 bases). From germline, CDR1 is SEHNR and CDR2 FQNEAQ (reference sequence). The CDR3 totals 13 residues. With 1 base removed from V and 5 bases from J, the gap between germline ends came to 8 bases. The CDR3 is CASSLVGGETQYF. CDR3 nucleotide sequence: TGTGCCAGCAGCTTAGTAGGAGGGGAGACCCAGTACTTC.

This clone has only a few counts. The genes are TRBV10-3 and TRBJ2-7; D unclear. Between the trimmed V and J ends, which lost 3 bases and 6 bases, there was a span of 9 bases. CDR1 is ENHRY and CDR2 is SYGVKD in the germline V gene. The CDR3 covers 12 residues. The CDR3 reads CAISDTGLEQYF. The CDR3, as DNA: TGTGCCATCAGTGATACGGGTCTCGAGCAGTACTTC.

The V gene is TRBV7-2, the J gene TRBJ1-4; D is uncertain. CDR1 is SGHTA, CDR2 FQGNSA, per germline. The V and J ends lost 5 bases and 0 bases respectively, with 13 bases between them. This CDR3 region has 16 residues. The CDR3 nucleotides read TGTGCCAGCAGCAAGTCGAGGATCGCAACTAATGAAAAACTGTTTTTT. Translation: CASSKSRIATNEKLFF.

The chain joins TRBV2 to TRBJ2-5; D may be TRBD1 or TRBD2 (5 bases each). CDR1 and CDR2 (germline): SNHLY, FYNNEI. The CDR3 extends over 15 amino acids. Trimming stripped 1 base from V and 3 bases from J, with 12 bases between. The CDR3 coding sequence is TGTGCCAGCAGTGAAGGACTACGAGGGGAAGAGACCCAGTACTTC. Translation gives CASSEGLRGEETQYF. Variable domain in full (rest from reference TRBV2 and TRBJ2-5): EPEVTQTPSHQVTQMGQEVILRCVPISNHLYFYWYRQILGQKVEFLVSFYNNEISEKSEIFDDQFSVERPDGSNFTLKIRSTKLEDSAMYFCASSEGLRGEETQYFGPGTRLLVL.

The chain has TRBV30 and TRBJ2-5; no clear D gene. From germline, CDR1 is GTSNPN and CDR2 SVGIG (reference sequence). The CDR3 extends over 11 amino acids. Between the trimmed V and J ends, which lost 0 bases and 5 bases, there was a span of 4 bases. The CDR3 loop reads CAWSVPETQYF. In DNA, the CDR3 is TGTGCCTGGAGTGTACCCGAGACCCAGTACTTC.

This chain uses TRBV6-6 with TRBJ2-7; D not resolved. CDR1 MNHNY and CDR2 SVGAGI come from the germline V gene (reference sequence). Trimming left V 2 bases short and J 4 bases short, with 9 bases between. This CDR3 is built from 13 residues. The CDR3 spells CASSYEYGYEQYF. DNA for the CDR3: TGTGCCAGCAGTTACGAGTACGGGTACGAGCAGTACTTC.

The chain has TRBV5-1 and TRBJ2-7, with D maybe TRBD1 (6 bases). In germline, CDR1 is SGHRS, CDR2 YFSETQ. Trimming cost V 4 bases and J 3 bases, with 11 bases left between them. The CDR3 is made up of 13 amino acids. The CDR3 DNA sequence: TGCGCCAGCAGCCCCGGACAGTTCTACGAGCAGTACTTC. Amino acid sequence: CASSPGQFYEQYF.

This rearrangement joins TRBV18 to TRBJ1-1, with 9 bases lining up with TRBD1. With 8 bases clipped from V and 0 bases from J, the junction kept 4 bases outside the gene matches. CDR1 and CDR2 (germline): KGHSH, LQKENI. The CDR3 contains 14 residues. CDR3 amino acids: CASAQGAMNTEAFF. For the CDR3, the DNA is TGTGCCAGCGCACAGGGGGCTATGAACACTGAAGCTTTCTTT.

The chain uses TRBV7-9 and TRBJ2-7, with D maybe TRBD2 (5 bases). The ends were cut back, 4 bases at V and 6 bases at J, with 16 bases in the middle. Germline loops: CDR1 SEHNR, CDR2 FQNEAQ (reference sequence). The CDR3 is 14 amino acids. The CDR3 nucleotides read TGTGCCAGCAGCTCCGATTGGGGAGAAGGCGAGCAGTACTTC. The encoded protein is CASSSDWGEGEQYF.

The chain couples TRBV6-1 to TRBJ2-7; 7 positions agree with TRBD2. The CDR3 spans 14 residues. Germline trimming cut 2 bases from V and 9 bases from J; bases unmatched to any gene: 10. The germline CDR1 and CDR2 sequences are MNHNS and SASEGT. CDR3 amino acids: CASSETTGGVAQYF. The CDR3 DNA is TGTGCCAGCAGTGAAACTACGGGAGGCGTGGCGCAGTACTTC.

The chain carries TRBV18 and TRBJ2-1; D is undetermined. This CDR3 comprises 12 residues. Trimming pared 2 bases from V and 7 bases from J, leaving 6 bases between. The germline V gene has CDR1 KGHSH and CDR2 LQKENI. The CDR3 loop reads CASSPGWNEQFF. In DNA form, the CDR3 reads TGTGCCAGCTCACCAGGGTGGAATGAGCAGTTCTTC.

J is TRBJ2-7 and V is TRBV28; TRBD2 matches 14 bases. The CDR3 spans 15 residues. V lost 5 bases and J lost 6; bases outside the gene matches: 6. CDR1 is MDHEN and CDR2 is SYDVKM in the germline V gene. The CDR3 region is CASSLTSGRAVEQYF. The CDR3 region has the DNA TGTGCCAGCAGTCTGACTAGCGGGAGGGCCGTCGAGCAGTACTTC.

The chain links TRBV6-5 to TRBJ2-3; the match to TRBD2 covers 8 bases. V dropped 6 bases and J dropped 7; count of bases not matched to a gene: 9. The CDR3 is made up of 14 amino acids. Germline lookup yields CDR1 MNHEY and CDR2 SVGAGI. The CDR3 coding sequence is TGTGCCAGCAGCCCCGGACTAGCTCGGCATACGCAGTATTTT. This translates into CASSPGLARHTQYF.

CDR3 coding DNA: TGCGCCAGCAGCCCTGTTTGGGGGGAGATGCCCCAGCATTTT. It yields the protein CASSPVWGEMPQHF. V gene TRBV4-1 combines with J gene TRBJ1-5, with a tentative D call TRBD1 (5 bases). This CDR3 has 14 amino acids. Germline values: CDR1 MGHRA, CDR2 YSYEKL. Between the trimmed V and J ends, which lost 4 bases and 9 bases, there was a span of 16 bases.

This chain uses TRBV29-1 with TRBJ2-7; no firm D call. The germline gives CDR1 SQVTM, CDR2 ANQGSEA. V dropped 4 bases and J dropped 0 bases, with 16 bases sitting between them. This CDR3 has 15 amino acids. CDR3 sequence (DNA): TGCAGCGTTGCCCCTGGCAGACAAATCTCCTACGAGCAGTACTTC. It codes for CSVAPGRQISYEQYF.

The J gene is TRBJ2-7, the V gene TRBV7-9; D is tentatively TRBD1 or TRBD2 (6 bases each). The CDR3 totals 15 residues. V was shortened by 5 bases and J by 5 bases, with 19 bases between the two germline ends. The germline CDR1 and CDR2 sequences are SEHNR and FQNEAQ (reference sequence). The CDR3: CASSRRGYREDEQYF. In nucleotides, the CDR3 is TGTGCCAGCAGCAGGAGAGGATACAGGGAGGACGAGCAGTACTTC.

This CDR3 is CASSIRGNQPQHF. CDR3 DNA: TGTGCCAGCAGTATACGGGGGAATCAGCCCCAGCATTTT. The rearrangement uses TRBV27 and TRBJ1-5; D perhaps matches TRBD1 (5 bases). Per germline, CDR1 MNHEY and CDR2 SMNVEV (reference sequence). The CDR3 runs to 13 residues. Trimming cost V 5 bases and J 4 bases, with 9 bases left between them.

The genes are TRBV18 and TRBJ1-1, with D uncertain. V lost 3 bases to trimming and J lost 2 bases, with 19 bases between them. CDR1 is KGHSH and CDR2 is LQKENI in the germline V gene. The CDR3 has 17 residues. The CDR3 protein is CASSPLHLNSLNTEAFF. CDR3 coding DNA: TGTGCCAGCTCACCCCTACACCTAAACAGCCTAAACACTGAAGCTTTCTTT.

This clone has more than one count but fewer than ten. The chain is built from TRBV20-1 and TRBJ1-2; D is uncertain. The ends were cut back, 7 bases at V and 5 bases at J, with 8 bases in the middle. The CDR3 runs 10 residues. Germline CDR1 is DFQATT and CDR2 is SNEGSKA (reference sequence). The CDR3 DNA is TGCAGTGTGCGCCCTTATGGCTACACCTTC. Residues: CSVRPYGYTF.

The V gene is TRBV6-6, the J gene TRBJ1-4; tentatively, D is TRBD1 (5 bases). The germline CDR1 and CDR2 sequences are MNHNY and SVGAGI (reference sequence). The CDR3 is 14 residues long. V dropped 4 bases and J dropped 8 bases, with 14 bases sitting between them. CDR3 protein: CASSWTTAEEKLFF. The CDR3 nucleotides are TGTGCCAGCAGTTGGACAACCGCCGAGGAAAAACTGTTTTTT.

The CDR3: CASRPDRVSEQYF. CDR3 bases: TGTGCCAGCAGACCAGACAGGGTCTCCGAGCAGTACTTC. V usage is TRBV27 and J usage is TRBJ2-7; 7 bases are a match to TRBD1. Germline V gene data show CDR1 as MNHEY and CDR2 as SMNVEV (reference sequence). V gave up 6 bases and J gave up 6 bases; unmatched junction bases: 8. This CDR3 comprises 13 residues.

This clone has a handful of counts. J is TRBJ2-5 and V is TRBV18, with D tentatively TRBD1 (5 bases). The CDR3 is 15 amino acids. CDR1 is KGHSH, CDR2 LQKENI, per germline. Trimming left V 6 bases short and J 4 bases short, with 18 bases between. DNA of the CDR3: TGTGCCAGCTCCAAGCCCGCAGGGTTGCGAGAGACCCAGTACTTC. Translating gives CASSKPAGLRETQYF. The full variable domain, with the rest looked up from reference TRBV18 and TRBJ2-5, is NAGVMQNPRHLVRRRGQEARLRCSPMKGHSHVYWYRQLPEEGLKFMVYLQKENIIDESGMPKERFSAEFPKEGPSILRIQQVVRGDSAAYFCASSKPAGLRETQYFGPGTRLLVL.